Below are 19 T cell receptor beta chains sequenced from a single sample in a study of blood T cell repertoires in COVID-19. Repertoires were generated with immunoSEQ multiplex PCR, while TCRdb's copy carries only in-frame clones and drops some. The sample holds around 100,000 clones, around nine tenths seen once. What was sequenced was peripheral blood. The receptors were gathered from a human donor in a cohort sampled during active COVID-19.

As DNA, the CDR3 is TGTGCCAGCAGTTACAGGGGTAGAGCTACTAACTATGGCTACACCTTC. It translates to CASSYRGRATNYGYTF. The chain carries TRBV6-5 and TRBJ1-2; D might be TRBD1 (5 bases). Trimming removed 2 bases from V and 0 bases from J, with 13 bases in between. Per the germline V gene, CDR1 is MNHEY and CDR2 is SVGAGI. This CDR3 contains 16 residues.

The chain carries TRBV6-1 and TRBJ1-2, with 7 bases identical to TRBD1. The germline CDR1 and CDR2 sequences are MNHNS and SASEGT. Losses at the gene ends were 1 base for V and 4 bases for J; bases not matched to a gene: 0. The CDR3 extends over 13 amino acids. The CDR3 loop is CASSEGDSYGYTF. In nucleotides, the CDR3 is TGTGCCAGCAGTGAAGGGGACAGCTATGGCTACACCTTC.

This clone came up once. The CDR3 nucleotides read TGTGCCAGCTCACCACCTAGCCGGACCGGGGAGCTGTTTTTT. Protein sequence: CASSPPSRTGELFF. The V call is TRBV18, the J call TRBJ2-2; D gene ambiguous. The V end lost 0 bases, the J end lost 5 bases, and 7 bases lay between the germline ends. Germline V lookup: CDR1 KGHSH, CDR2 LQKENI. CDR3 length: 14 amino acids.

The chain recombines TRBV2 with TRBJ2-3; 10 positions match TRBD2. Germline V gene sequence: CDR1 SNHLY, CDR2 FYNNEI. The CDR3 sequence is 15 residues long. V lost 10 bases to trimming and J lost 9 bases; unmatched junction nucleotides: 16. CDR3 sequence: CATAPEAGGLGTQYF. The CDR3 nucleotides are TGTGCCACGGCTCCCGAAGCGGGGGGGCTGGGCACGCAGTATTTT.

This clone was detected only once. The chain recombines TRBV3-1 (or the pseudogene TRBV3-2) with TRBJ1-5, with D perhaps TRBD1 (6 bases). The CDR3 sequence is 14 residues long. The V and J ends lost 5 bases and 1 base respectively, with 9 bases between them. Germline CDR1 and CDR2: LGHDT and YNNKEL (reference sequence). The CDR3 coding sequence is TGTGCCAGCAGCAAACAGGGAAGCAATCAGCCCCAGCATTTT. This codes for CASSKQGSNQPQHF.

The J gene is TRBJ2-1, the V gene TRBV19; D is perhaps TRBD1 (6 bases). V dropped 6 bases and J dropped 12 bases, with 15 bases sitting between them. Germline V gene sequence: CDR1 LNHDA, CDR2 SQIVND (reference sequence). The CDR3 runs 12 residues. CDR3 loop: CASSRTGSRQFF. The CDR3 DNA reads TGTGCCAGTAGCAGAACAGGGTCAAGGCAGTTCTTC.

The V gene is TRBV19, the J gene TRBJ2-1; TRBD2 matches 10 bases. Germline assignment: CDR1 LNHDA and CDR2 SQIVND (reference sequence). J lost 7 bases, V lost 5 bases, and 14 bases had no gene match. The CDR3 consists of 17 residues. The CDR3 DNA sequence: TGTGCCAGTAGTCTACCCCATCGACTAGCGGGTAGAAATGAGCAGTTCTTC. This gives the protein CASSLPHRLAGRNEQFF.

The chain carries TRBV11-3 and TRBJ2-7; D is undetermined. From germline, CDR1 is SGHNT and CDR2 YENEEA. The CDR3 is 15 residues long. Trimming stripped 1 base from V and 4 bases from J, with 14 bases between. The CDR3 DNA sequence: TGTGCCAGCAGCTTAGGACACCTCGCTGTTTACGAGCAGTACTTC. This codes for CASSLGHLAVYEQYF. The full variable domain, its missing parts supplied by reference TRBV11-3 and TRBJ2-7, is EAGVVQSPRYKIIEKKQPVAFWCNPISGHNTLYWYLQNLGQGPELLIRYENEEAVDDSQLPKDRFSAERLKGVDSTLKIQPAELGDSAVYLCASSLGHLAVYEQYFGPGTRLTVT.

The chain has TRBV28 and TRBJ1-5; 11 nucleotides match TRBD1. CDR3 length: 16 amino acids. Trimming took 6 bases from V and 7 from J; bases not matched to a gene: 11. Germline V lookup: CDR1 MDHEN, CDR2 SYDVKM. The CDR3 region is CASSQGTGGHYQPQHF. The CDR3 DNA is TGTGCCAGCAGCCAAGGGACAGGGGGACACTACCAGCCCCAGCATTTT.

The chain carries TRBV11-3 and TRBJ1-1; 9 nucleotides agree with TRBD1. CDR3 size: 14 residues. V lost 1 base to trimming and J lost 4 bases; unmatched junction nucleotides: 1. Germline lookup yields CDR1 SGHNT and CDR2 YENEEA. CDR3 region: CASSLGTGVTEAFF. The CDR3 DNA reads TGTGCCAGCAGCTTAGGGACAGGGGTCACTGAAGCTTTCTTT.

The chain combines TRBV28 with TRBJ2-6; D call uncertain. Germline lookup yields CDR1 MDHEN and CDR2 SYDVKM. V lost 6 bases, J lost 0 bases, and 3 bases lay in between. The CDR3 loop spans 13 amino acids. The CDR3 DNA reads TGTGCCAGCAGCGTCTCTGGGGCCAACGTCCTGACTTTC. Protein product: CASSVSGANVLTF.

The CDR3 region is CASRSGGRELFF. As DNA, the CDR3 is TGTGCCAGCCGCAGCGGGGGCCGGGAGCTGTTTTTT. The chain employs TRBV19 and TRBJ2-2, with TRBD2 identical over 8 bases. J gave up 9 bases and V 9 bases, and 6 bases lay outside the gene matches. This CDR3 is 12 amino acids long. Germline V lookup: CDR1 LNHDA, CDR2 SQIVND (reference sequence).

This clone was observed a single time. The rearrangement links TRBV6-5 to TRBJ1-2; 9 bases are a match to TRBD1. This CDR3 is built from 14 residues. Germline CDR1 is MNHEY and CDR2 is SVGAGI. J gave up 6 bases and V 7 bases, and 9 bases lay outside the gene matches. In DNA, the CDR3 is TGTGCCAGCACTAGGACAGGGGCCTTAAATGGCTACACCTTC. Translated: CASTRTGALNGYTF.

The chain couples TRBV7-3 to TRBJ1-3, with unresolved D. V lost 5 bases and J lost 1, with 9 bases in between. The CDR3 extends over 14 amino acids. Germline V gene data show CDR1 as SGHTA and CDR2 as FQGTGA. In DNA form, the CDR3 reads TGTGCCAGCAGCGCACAGTGTTCTGGAAACACCATATATTTT. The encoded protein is CASSAQCSGNTIYF.

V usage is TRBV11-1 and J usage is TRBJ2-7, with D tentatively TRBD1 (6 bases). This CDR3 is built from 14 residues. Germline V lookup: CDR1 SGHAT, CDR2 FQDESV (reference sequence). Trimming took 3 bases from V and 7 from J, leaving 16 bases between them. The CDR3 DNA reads TGTGCCAGCAGCTTCAGGGGATGGTTGGGAGAGCAGTACTTC. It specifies CASSFRGWLGEQYF.

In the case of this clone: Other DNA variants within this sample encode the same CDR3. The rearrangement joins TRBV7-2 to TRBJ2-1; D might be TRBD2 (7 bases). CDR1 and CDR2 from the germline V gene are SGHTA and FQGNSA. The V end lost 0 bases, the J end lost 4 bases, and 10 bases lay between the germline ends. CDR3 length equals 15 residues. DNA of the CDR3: TGTGCCAGCAGCTTAGCGGGGGGGCCATACAATGAGCAGTTCTTC. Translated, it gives CASSLAGGPYNEQFF.

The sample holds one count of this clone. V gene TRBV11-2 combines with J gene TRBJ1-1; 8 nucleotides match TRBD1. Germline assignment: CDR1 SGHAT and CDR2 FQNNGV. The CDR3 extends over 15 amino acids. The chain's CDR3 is CVGPRTGSQNTEAFF. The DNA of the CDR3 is TGTGTCGGTCCCAGGACAGGGTCCCAGAACACTGAAGCTTTCTTT.

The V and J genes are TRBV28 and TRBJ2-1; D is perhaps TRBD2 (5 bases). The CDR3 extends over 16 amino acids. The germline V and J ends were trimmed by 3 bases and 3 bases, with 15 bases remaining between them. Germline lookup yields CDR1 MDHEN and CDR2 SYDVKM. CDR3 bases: TGTGCCAGCAGTTTGATTGAGGGAAGCGGCTACAATGAGCAGTTCTTC. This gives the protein CASSLIEGSGYNEQFF.

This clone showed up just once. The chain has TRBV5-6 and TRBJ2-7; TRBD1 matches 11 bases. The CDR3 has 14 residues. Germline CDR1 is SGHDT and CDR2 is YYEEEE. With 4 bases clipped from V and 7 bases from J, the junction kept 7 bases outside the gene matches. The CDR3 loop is CASSKDRGRGEQYF. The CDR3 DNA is TGTGCCAGCAGCAAGGACAGGGGGCGTGGTGAGCAGTACTTC.